The 10 T cell receptor beta chains below all came from one sample that was sequenced in a study of vaccination and CD4 T cells after COVID-19. No cognate antigen is known for these TCRs. The Oncomine TCR Beta short-read assay sequenced DNA from cultured CD4+ T cells. TCRdb re-called the PCR reads through MiXCR, storing one row per CDR3 protein. This table holds 20,000 to 25,000 distinct CDR3 sequences, around two fifths found once. Noted time point: late sampling 161 to 241 days after vaccination in a few convalescent patients. Treatment indicated: approximately 11-day PBMC culture with coronavirus spike peptide pools or control peptides (ViraFEST assay). The sample consisted of CD4+ T cells from blood, cultured in vitro, taken about 7 months after SARS-CoV-2 vaccination. The receptors originated from a human donor who had recovered from COVID-19.

In its sample, this clonotype was seen once. V and J are TRBV20-1 and TRBJ1-1, with D maybe TRBD1 (6 bases). From germline, CDR1 is DFQATT and CDR2 SNEGSKA (reference sequence). CDR3 length: 14 amino acids. The V and J ends lost 3 bases and 6 bases respectively, with 17 bases between them. CDR3 nucleotides: TGCAGTGCTAGTAGGGGGGGAAGGAAAGCTGAAGCTTTCTTT. Translated: CSASRGGRKAEAFF.

This clonotype has a handful of counts. This chain joins TRBV7-2 and TRBJ2-7; 7 bases map to TRBD1. CDR1 and CDR2 (germline): SGHTA, FQGNSA. The CDR3 runs to 13 residues. J gave up 6 bases and V 5 bases, and 7 bases lay outside the gene matches. CDR3 nucleotides: TGTGCCAGCAGCCCGACAGGGTTAAGCGAGCAGTACTTC. This sequence encodes CASSPTGLSEQYF.

This clonotype has only a few counts. This chain uses TRBV7-2 with TRBJ2-5; no reliable D call. This CDR3 has 15 residues. V lost 5 bases, J lost 0 bases, and 13 bases lay in between. Germline CDR1 SGHTA, CDR2 FQGNSA. The CDR3 here is CASSPRARDQETQYF. CDR3 nucleotides: TGTGCCAGCAGCCCCCGGGCCCGCGACCAAGAGACCCAGTACTTC.

In this sample, this clonotype turned up a few times. The chain links TRBV11-3 to TRBJ1-1, with 7 bases aligning to TRBD1. The germline V gene has CDR1 SGHNT and CDR2 YENEEA. V shed 2 bases and J 5 bases; nucleotides not matched to a gene: 8. The CDR3 has 15 residues. As DNA, the CDR3 is TGTGCCAGCAGCTTAACACAGGGGAGAGGGACTGAAGCTTTCTTT. Translated, it gives CASSLTQGRGTEAFF. The full variable domain, in which reference TRBV11-3 and TRBJ1-1 provide the parts outside the CDR3, is EAGVVQSPRYKIIEKKQPVAFWCNPISGHNTLYWYLQNLGQGPELLIRYENEEAVDDSQLPKDRFSAERLKGVDSTLKIQPAELGDSAVYLCASSLTQGRGTEAFFGQGTRLTVV.

The genes are TRBV10-3 and TRBJ2-5; a possible D gene is TRBD1 (6 bases). Germline values: CDR1 ENHRY, CDR2 SYGVKD. Trimming removed 4 bases from V and 5 bases from J, with 11 bases in between. This CDR3 spans 13 amino acids. Here the CDR3 reads CAISAGDGETQYF. The CDR3 DNA is TGTGCCATCAGTGCAGGGGATGGGGAGACCCAGTACTTC.

V is TRBV6-1 and J is TRBJ1-2; D ambiguous. CDR1 is MNHNS, CDR2 SASEGT, per germline. The CDR3 runs to 13 residues. V was clipped by 6 bases and J by 0 bases, with 8 bases between them. CDR3 sequence: CASSPDANYGYTF. The DNA for the CDR3 is TGTGCCAGCAGCCCGGATGCTAACTATGGCTACACCTTC.

V gene TRBV7-9 combines with J gene TRBJ1-1, with D hard to call. V gave up 5 bases and J gave up 1 base, with 8 bases separating them. The CDR3 length is 13 residues. Germline assignment: CDR1 SEHNR and CDR2 FQNEAQ (reference sequence). The CDR3 bases are TGTGCCAGCAGCCTTCAATGGAACACTGAAGCTTTCTTT. This sequence encodes CASSLQWNTEAFF. The full variable domain, in which reference TRBV7-9 and TRBJ1-1 provide the parts outside the CDR3, is DTGVSQNPRHKITKRGQNVTFRCDPISEHNRLYWYRQTLGQGPEFLTYFQNEAQLEKSRLLSDRFSAERPKGSFSTLEIQRTEQGDSAMYLCASSLQWNTEAFFGQGTRLTVV.

V gene TRBV7-9 combines with J gene TRBJ1-6, with unresolved D. V lost 0 bases and J lost 10, with 7 bases in between. The CDR3 totals 13 residues. In germline, CDR1 is SEHNR, CDR2 FQNEAQ (reference sequence). CDR3 coding DNA: TGTGCCAGCAGCTTAGCGCAACCATCACCCCTCCACTTT. It translates to CASSLAQPSPLHF. Variable domain in full (rest from reference TRBV7-9 and TRBJ1-6): DTGVSQNPRHKITKRGQNVTFRCDPISEHNRLYWYRQTLGQGPEFLTYFQNEAQLEKSRLLSDRFSAERPKGSFSTLEIQRTEQGDSAMYLCASSLAQPSPLHFGNGTRLTVT.

The chain has TRBV20-1 and TRBJ2-1; 11 nucleotides match TRBD2. After removal of 5 bases from V and 3 bases from J, the junction contained 18 bases not matched to a gene. The CDR3 runs 19 residues. Germline V gives CDR1 DFQATT, CDR2 SNEGSKA (reference sequence). CDR3 coding DNA: TGCAGTGCTCGCACCCCCACTAGCGGGAGCCTACGAGACTACAATGAGCAGTTCTTC. It specifies CSARTPTSGSLRDYNEQFF.

The chain carries TRBV6-1 and TRBJ2-5; no firm D call. The CDR3 spans 14 residues. Per the germline V gene, CDR1 is MNHNS and CDR2 is SASEGT. Trimming removed 8 bases at V and 6 bases at J, with 19 bases between. DNA for the CDR3: TGTGCCAGCGGAATTGAGCCAGGATCCAAGACCCAGTACTTC. It yields the protein CASGIEPGSKTQYF.